These 26 T cell receptor beta chains were sequenced from one sample in a study of technical replicates of blood from a few donors. TCRdb keeps only in-frame clones here, not all; method: immunoSEQ multiplex PCR. The table has under 95,000 clones, about nine tenths seen once; the top ten hold roughly 0.41%. Specimen: T cells isolated from PBMCs. The receptors were gathered from a human donor in good health.

In this sample, this clone turned up a few times. The chain links TRBV7-6 to TRBJ1-1; TRBD1 is a possible D gene (5 bases). This CDR3 comprises 12 residues. V was shortened by 3 bases and J by 4 bases, with 6 bases between the two germline ends. Germline loops: CDR1 SGHVS, CDR2 FNYEAQ. The CDR3 spells CASSFQGTEAFF. The CDR3, as DNA: TGTGCCAGCAGCTTTCAGGGCACTGAAGCTTTCTTT.

This chain uses TRBV30 with TRBJ2-4, with D possibly being TRBD2 (6 bases). The CDR3 has 15 amino acids. Germline V lookup: CDR1 GTSNPN, CDR2 SVGIG (reference sequence). V was trimmed by 5 bases and J by 6 bases, leaving 20 bases between them. The CDR3 sequence is CAWGRSSGVGNIQYF. CDR3 DNA sequence: TGTGCCTGGGGCCGATCCTCGGGGGTTGGAAACATTCAGTACTTC. The full variable domain, in which reference TRBV30 and TRBJ2-4 provide the parts outside the CDR3, is SQTIHQWPATLVQPVGSPLSLECTVEGTSNPNLYWYRQAAGRGLQLLFYSVGIGQISSEVPQNLSASRPQDRQFILSSKKLLLSDSGFYLCAWGRSSGVGNIQYFGAGTRLSVL.

CDR3 protein: CASSTGTGVGGYTF. DNA for the CDR3: TGTGCCAGTAGTACCGGGACAGGGGTTGGCGGCTACACCTTC. The J gene is TRBJ1-2, the V gene TRBV19, with 10 bases lining up with TRBD1. The junction had 7 bases not matched to a gene; V was cut back by 4 bases and J by 8 bases. The CDR3 contains 14 residues. Germline assignment: CDR1 LNHDA and CDR2 SQIVND (reference sequence).

The V gene is TRBV19, the J gene TRBJ1-3; D is uncertain. Germline CDR1 LNHDA, CDR2 SQIVND (reference sequence). V gave up 3 bases and J gave up 5 bases, with 11 bases separating them. The CDR3 contains 14 residues. CDR3 coding DNA: TGTGCCAGTAGTATCCCTGGCCTTCGAAACACCATATATTTT. Encoded protein: CASSIPGLRNTIYF. The entire variable domain, with the rest obtained from reference TRBV19 and TRBJ1-3, is as follows: DGGITQSPKYLFRKEGQNVTLSCEQNLNHDAMYWYRQDPGQGLRLIYYSQIVNDFQKGDIAEGYSVSREKKESFPLTVTSAQKNPTAFYLCASSIPGLRNTIYFGEGSWLTVV.

V is TRBV10-1 and J is TRBJ2-7; TRBD2 might be the D (5 bases). Trimming cost V 2 bases and J 5 bases, with 13 bases left between them. Germline values: CDR1 WNHNN, CDR2 SYGVQD (reference sequence). The CDR3 totals 14 residues. CDR3 in amino acids: CASSESGEYHEQYF. DNA for the CDR3: TGCGCCAGCAGTGAGAGCGGAGAGTACCACGAGCAGTACTTC.

The rearrangement joins TRBV6-5 to TRBJ2-7; 9 nucleotides match TRBD2. This CDR3 region has 15 residues. Per the germline V gene, CDR1 is MNHEY and CDR2 is SVGAGI. V shed 4 bases, J shed 7 bases, and the junction held 11 bases outside the gene matches. This CDR3 reads CASSLENSGRLEQYF. Here the CDR3 DNA reads TGTGCCAGCAGTTTAGAGAATAGCGGGAGACTTGAGCAGTACTTC.

The rearrangement links TRBV9 to TRBJ2-7, with D possibly matching TRBD2 (7 bases). Germline CDR1 is SGDLS and CDR2 is YYNGEE. The V and J ends lost 3 bases and 4 bases respectively, with 14 bases between them. The CDR3 extends over 14 amino acids. The DNA for the CDR3 is TGTGCCAGCAGCGAGGGGGGGCAGGGGTACGAGCAGTACTTC. This gives the protein CASSEGGQGYEQYF. Supplemented by reference TRBV9 and TRBJ2-7, the full variable domain reads DSGVTQTPKHLITATGQRVTLRCSPRSGDLSVYWYQQSLDQGLQFLIQYYNGEERAKGNILERFSAQQFPDLHSELNLSSLELGDSALYFCASSEGGQGYEQYFGPGTRLTVT.

The rearrangement links TRBV10-3 to TRBJ2-7; no firm D call. This CDR3 has 11 residues. Trimming removed 6 bases from V and 5 bases from J, with 8 bases in between. Germline assignment: CDR1 ENHRY and CDR2 SYGVKD. The CDR3 is CAISRLNEQYF. CDR3 nucleotides: TGTGCCATCAGCCGACTCAACGAGCAGTACTTC.

This rearrangement joins TRBV6-4 to TRBJ2-1; D uncertain. This CDR3 is 15 amino acids long. With 6 bases removed from V and 10 bases from J, the gap between germline ends came to 22 bases. Germline values: CDR1 MRHNA, CDR2 SNTAGT. CDR3 sequence reads: CASRATKRPVAEQFF. Written as DNA, the CDR3 is TGTGCCAGCAGGGCCACCAAGCGCCCCGTGGCCGAGCAGTTCTTC.

This clone was counted a single time. The J gene is TRBJ1-1, the V gene TRBV28; 9 bases fit TRBD1. The CDR3 runs to 15 residues. Germline values: CDR1 MDHEN, CDR2 SYDVKM. Trimming took 8 bases from V and 4 from J; bases not matched to a gene: 11. The CDR3 bases are TGTGCCAGCGGGAACGGTCAACAGGGGGCCACTGAAGCTTTCTTT. Translated: CASGNGQQGATEAFF.

The rearrangement joins TRBV27 to TRBJ2-7; maybe TRBD1 (5 bases). Deletions cut 4 bases from V and 0 bases from J, with 13 bases between. CDR3 size: 15 residues. Germline assignment: CDR1 MNHEY and CDR2 SMNVEV (reference sequence). For the CDR3, the DNA is TGTGCCAGCAGTTCAACCCAGGGCCTCTCCTACGAGCAGTACTTC. Its protein product is CASSSTQGLSYEQYF.

V and J are TRBV7-8 and TRBJ2-2; weak D call: TRBD2 (5 bases). The CDR3 totals 16 residues. V lost 1 base and J lost 1, with 10 bases in between. From germline, CDR1 is SGHVS and CDR2 FQNEAQ. The CDR3 sequence is CASSLVRAENTGELFF. CDR3 nucleotides: TGTGCCAGCAGCTTAGTCCGAGCGGAGAACACCGGGGAGCTGTTTTTT.

The V and J genes are TRBV4-3 and TRBJ2-7, with D possibly being TRBD1 (6 bases). V was shortened by 0 bases and J by 4 bases, with 7 bases between the two germline ends. Germline loops: CDR1 LGHNA, CDR2 YSLEER. The CDR3 spans 13 residues. The CDR3: CASSQDRGYEQYF. The CDR3 nucleotides read TGCGCCAGCAGCCAAGACAGGGGTTACGAGCAGTACTTC.

This rearrangement joins TRBV7-8 to TRBJ2-3, with D perhaps TRBD2 (6 bases). This CDR3 spans 13 amino acids. Germline CDR1 and CDR2: SGHVS and FQNEAQ. V lost 5 bases and J 5 bases, leaving 11 bases between the germline ends. CDR3 sequence: CASSLTGGDTQYF. CDR3 coding DNA: TGTGCCAGCAGCCTGACCGGGGGAGATACGCAGTATTTT.

J is TRBJ1-5 and V is TRBV29-1; maybe TRBD1 (5 bases). From germline, CDR1 is SQVTM and CDR2 ANQGSEA. CDR3 size: 14 residues. Deletions cut 4 bases from V and 3 bases from J, with 13 bases between. CDR3 region: CSVAISDTNQPQHF. CDR3 nucleotide sequence: TGCAGCGTTGCTATTTCGGACACCAATCAGCCCCAGCATTTT.

The chain carries TRBV6-6 and TRBJ1-3; D gene ambiguous. The germline gives CDR1 MNHNY, CDR2 SVGAGI (reference sequence). CDR3 size: 16 residues. V lost 7 bases and J lost 4, with 20 bases in between. CDR3 coding DNA: TGTGCCAGCATAGCGACGGAAGCTTTTCCCGGAAACACCATATATTTT. Translated: CASIATEAFPGNTIYF.

The chain uses TRBV28 and TRBJ2-4; D perhaps matches TRBD1 (7 bases). In germline, CDR1 is MDHEN, CDR2 SYDVKM. CDR3 length: 16 residues. V lost 2 bases, J lost 7 bases, and 18 bases lay in between. DNA of the CDR3: TGTGCCAGCAGTTTAAGTCTACAGGGGAGGAGGAACATTCAGTACTTC. It translates to CASSLSLQGRRNIQYF. Full variable domain (remainder filled in from reference TRBV28 and TRBJ2-4): DVKVTQSSRYLVKRTGEKVFLECVQDMDHENMFWYRQDPGLGLRLIYFSYDVKMKEKGDIPEGYSVSREKKERFSLILESASTNQTSMYLCASSLSLQGRRNIQYFGAGTRLSVL.

The table lists this clone with a count of one. The CDR3 region has the DNA TGTGCCAGCAGCCCCGGAAGGACTAGCCCCGCAGATACGCAGTATTTT. This encodes CASSPGRTSPADTQYF. This chain uses TRBV27 with TRBJ2-3, with 8 bases aligning to TRBD2. CDR3 length: 16 residues. Germline CDR1 MNHEY, CDR2 SMNVEV (reference sequence). J was trimmed by 4 bases and V by 6 bases; bases with no gene match: 12.

The sample holds a few counts of this clone. The gene calls are TRBV11-1 and TRBJ2-1; TRBD1 agrees at 8 bases. Germline CDR1 and CDR2: SGHAT and FQDESV (reference sequence). The CDR3 is 13 amino acids. Trimming took 5 bases from V and 8 from J; bases not matched to a gene: 5. The CDR3 bases are TGTGCCAGCAGCCCAGACAGGGGCCATGAGCAGTTCTTC. Translated, it gives CASSPDRGHEQFF. Full variable domain (rest looked up from reference TRBV11-1 and TRBJ2-1): EAEVAQSPRYKITEKSQAVAFWCDPISGHATLYWYRQILGQGPELLVQFQDESVVDDSQLPKDRFSAERLKGVDSTLKIQPAELGDSAMYLCASSPDRGHEQFFGPGTRLTVL.

V and J are TRBV5-1 and TRBJ2-2, with TRBD1 as a possible D gene (7 bases). Per germline, CDR1 SGHRS and CDR2 YFSETQ. The CDR3 spans 16 residues. Trimming pared 3 bases from V and 3 bases from J, leaving 15 bases between. The CDR3, as DNA: TGCGCCAGCAGCTCCAGGGGGGAGAGTTACACCGGGGAGCTGTTTTTT. Translation: CASSSRGESYTGELFF.

The chain employs TRBV11-3 and TRBJ2-3; the D gene is possibly TRBD1 (5 bases). CDR1 is SGHNT, CDR2 YENEEA, per germline. The CDR3 is 15 amino acids. Trimming pared 5 bases from V and 1 base from J, leaving 13 bases between. This CDR3 reads CASSQKTVGTDTQYF. CDR3 nucleotide sequence: TGTGCCAGCAGCCAGAAGACAGTCGGCACAGATACGCAGTATTTT.

The rearrangement links TRBV9 to TRBJ2-1; 8 bases map to TRBD1. Germline-derived CDR1 and CDR2 are SGDLS and YYNGEE. The ends lost 4 bases at V and 4 bases at J; junction bases unmatched: 4. This CDR3 region has 14 residues. As DNA, the CDR3 is TGTGCCAGCAGCCCCGGGACAGGTTACAATGAGCAGTTCTTC. Its translation: CASSPGTGYNEQFF.

The chain has TRBV9 and TRBJ2-2; TRBD1 matches at 11 bases. This CDR3 is built from 16 residues. Germline V gene sequence: CDR1 SGDLS, CDR2 YYNGEE. The ends lost 2 bases at V and 4 bases at J; junction bases unmatched: 4. The CDR3 DNA sequence: TGTGCCAGCAGCGTTGCCGGGACAGGGGGCACCGGGGAGCTGTTTTTT. It codes for CASSVAGTGGTGELFF. The whole variable domain, filled in from reference TRBV9 and TRBJ2-2, reads DSGVTQTPKHLITATGQRVTLRCSPRSGDLSVYWYQQSLDQGLQFLIQYYNGEERAKGNILERFSAQQFPDLHSELNLSSLELGDSALYFCASSVAGTGGTGELFFGEGSRLTVL.

In this sample, this clone turned up once. The chain is built from TRBV2 and TRBJ2-2; 7 bases line up with TRBD2. The germline CDR1 and CDR2 sequences are SNHLY and FYNNEI. V trimming: 7 bases; J trimming: 4 bases; junction bases outside the gene matches: 6. The CDR3 has 14 residues. The CDR3 nucleotides read TGTGCCAGCACTAAGGGACTATTCACCGGGGAGCTGTTTTTT. Its translation is CASTKGLFTGELFF.

The chain employs TRBV10-3 and TRBJ2-5; tentatively, D is TRBD1 (6 bases). The CDR3 loop spans 11 amino acids. The ends were cut back, 10 bases at V and 5 bases at J, with 11 bases in the middle. Germline-derived CDR1 and CDR2 are ENHRY and SYGVKD. The CDR3 nucleotides are TGTGCCACGGGACATTCGGAGACCCAGTACTTC. Its protein product is CATGHSETQYF.

This rearrangement joins TRBV7-9 to TRBJ1-1; TRBD1 agrees at 7 bases. Germline V gene data show CDR1 as SEHNR and CDR2 as FQNEAQ (reference sequence). The length of the CDR3 is 14 residues. V shed 4 bases and J 4 bases; nucleotides not matched to a gene: 6. CDR3 in DNA: TGTGCCAGCAGCTCTGACAGGGTTCTCACTGAAGCTTTCTTT. Translating gives CASSSDRVLTEAFF.